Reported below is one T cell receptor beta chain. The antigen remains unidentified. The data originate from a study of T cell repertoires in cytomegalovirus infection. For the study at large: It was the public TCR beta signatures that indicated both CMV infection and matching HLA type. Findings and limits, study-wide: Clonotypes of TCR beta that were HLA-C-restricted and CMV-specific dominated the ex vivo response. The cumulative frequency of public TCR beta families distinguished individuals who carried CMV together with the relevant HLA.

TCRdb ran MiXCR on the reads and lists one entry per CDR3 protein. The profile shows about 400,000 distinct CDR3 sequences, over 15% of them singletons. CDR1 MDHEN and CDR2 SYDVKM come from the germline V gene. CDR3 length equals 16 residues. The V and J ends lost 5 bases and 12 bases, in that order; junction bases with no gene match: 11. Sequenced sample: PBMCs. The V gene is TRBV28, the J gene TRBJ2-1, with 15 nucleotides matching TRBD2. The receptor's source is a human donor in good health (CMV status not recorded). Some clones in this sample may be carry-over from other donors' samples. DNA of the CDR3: TGTGCCAGCAGTGCCCGGACTAGCGGGGGGGCATTAGTGCAGTTCTTC. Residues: CASSARTSGGALVQFF.